This T cell receptor beta chain was retrieved from a study of T cell repertoires in cytomegalovirus infection. This clonotype was counted a few times. TCRdb reprocessed the reads with MiXCR, giving one entry per CDR3 protein. The sample includes hundreds of thousands of distinct CDR3 sequences, 24% of them seen just once. The germline gives CDR1 MNHGY, CDR2 SAAAGT. The V gene lost 6 bases and the J gene lost 4 bases, with 19 bases spanning the gap. This CDR3 spans 16 amino acids. This sequence joins TRBV6-8 and TRBJ1-5, with D possibly matching TRBD1 (5 bases). This receptor was identified in a human donor in good health (CMV status not recorded). Some clones in this sample may be carry-over from other donors' samples. The specimen sequenced was CD8+ T cells from PBMCs. Written as DNA, the CDR3 is TGTGCCAGCAGCCCCGTGTGGGGGGATCGGAATCAGCCCCAGCATTTT. Amino acid sequence: CASSPVWGDRNQPQHF.